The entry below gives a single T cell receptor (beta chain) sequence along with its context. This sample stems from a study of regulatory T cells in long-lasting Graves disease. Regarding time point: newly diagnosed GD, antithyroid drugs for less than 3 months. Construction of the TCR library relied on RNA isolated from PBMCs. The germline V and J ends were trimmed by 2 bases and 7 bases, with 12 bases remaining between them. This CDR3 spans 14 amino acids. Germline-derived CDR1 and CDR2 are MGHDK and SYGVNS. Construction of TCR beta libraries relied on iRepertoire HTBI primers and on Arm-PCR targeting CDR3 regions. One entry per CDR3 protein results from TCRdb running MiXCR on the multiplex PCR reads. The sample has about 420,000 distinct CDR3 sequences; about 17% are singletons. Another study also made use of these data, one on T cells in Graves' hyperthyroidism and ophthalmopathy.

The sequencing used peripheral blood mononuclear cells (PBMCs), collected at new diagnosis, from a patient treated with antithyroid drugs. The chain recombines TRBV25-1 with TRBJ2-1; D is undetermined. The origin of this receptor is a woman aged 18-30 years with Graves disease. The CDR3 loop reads CASSEPSPKNEQFF. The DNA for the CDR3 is TGTGCCAGCAGTGAACCTTCCCCCAAGAATGAGCAGTTCTTC.